What follows describes a single TCR beta chain. This specimen comes from a study of blood T cell repertoires in COVID-19. Study as a whole: Donors in the United States, Italy and Spain gave samples during acute or convalescent COVID-19. Sources were T cells, B-cell-depleted T cells, or PBMCs; the material itself was cDNA or gDNA.

CDR3 length: 15 amino acids. Deletions cut 0 bases from V and 0 bases from J, with 7 bases between. Germline assignment: CDR1 SGHDT and CDR2 YYEEEE. As processed by the authors: Nucleated cell counts were estimated from reference gene primer amplification. Libraries were prepared by immunoSEQ multiplex PCR; TCRdb keeps only in-frame clonotypes and omits some of them. The DNA was the basis for D and trimming; V, J and clone size are from that table. Of approximately 97,000 clones detected, almost 80% appear once; the ten largest clones hold approximately 9.6%. Sequencing used peripheral blood. This TCR was sampled from a man aged 60-69 years with active or convalescent COVID-19. The J gene is TRBJ1-3, the V gene TRBV5-6, with D hard to call. CDR3 protein: CASSLGGFSGNTIYF. The DNA of the CDR3 is TGTGCCAGCAGCTTGGGTGGCTTCTCTGGAAACACCATATATTTT. The full variable domain, completed using reference TRBV5-6 and TRBJ1-3, is DAGVTQSPTHLIKTRGQQVTLRCSPKSGHDTVSWYQQALGQGPQFIFQYYEEEERQRGNFPDRFSGHQFPNYSSELNVNALLLGDSALYLCASSLGGFSGNTIYFGEGSWLTVV.